This T cell receptor beta chain was recovered during a study of cytomegalovirus exposure and HLA in healthy donors. Findings and limits, study-wide: With high specificity and sensitivity, the classifier reportedly diagnosed cytomegalovirus status.

Note on this clone: Its antigen is as yet unknown.

A multiplex PCR was run with 60 Vbeta primers and 13 Jbeta primers. Data came from immunoSEQ multiplex PCR; TCRdb stores just in-frame clones and leaves some out. The repertoire holds 180,000 or so clones, around 82% seen once, with over 2% in the top ten. CDR1 MNHEY and CDR2 SMNVEV come from the germline V gene (reference sequence). The CDR3 spans 15 residues. V lost 5 bases and J lost 4; bases outside the gene matches: 7. The rearrangement links TRBV27 to TRBJ1-3; 8 nucleotides line up with TRBD1. The sample consisted of PBMCs. The clonotype was recovered from a woman aged 30 to 39 in good health and CMV-seropositive. The CDR3 protein is CASSPDRVTGNTIYF. The CDR3 coding sequence is TGTGCCAGCAGTCCGGACAGGGTAACGGGAAACACCATATATTTT.